This T cell receptor beta chain stems from a study of shared clonotypes between healthy human individuals. This CDR3 has 15 amino acids. Germline CDR1 reads MNHEY; CDR2 reads SVGAGI. V lost 0 bases, J lost 3 bases, and 3 bases stayed unmatched. Sequenced by immunoSEQ multiplex PCR; TCRdb stores in-frame clones only, minus some. The data contain 2.5 million or so clones, more than 90% of them seen just once; the ten biggest clones take up around 0.14%. To note about this clone: The identical CDR3 is also encoded by other nucleotide sequences in the sample.

The sequenced sample was naive CD4+ T cells sorted from blood. Described subset: CD45RA+ positively selected. The receptor was isolated from a man aged 18 to 35 in good health. This chain connects TRBV6-5 to TRBJ2-7; TRBD1 matches at 9 bases. Here the CDR3 DNA reads TGTGCCAGCAGTTACTCGAACAGGGGGCTCTACGAGCAGTACTTC. This sequence encodes CASSYSNRGLYEQYF.